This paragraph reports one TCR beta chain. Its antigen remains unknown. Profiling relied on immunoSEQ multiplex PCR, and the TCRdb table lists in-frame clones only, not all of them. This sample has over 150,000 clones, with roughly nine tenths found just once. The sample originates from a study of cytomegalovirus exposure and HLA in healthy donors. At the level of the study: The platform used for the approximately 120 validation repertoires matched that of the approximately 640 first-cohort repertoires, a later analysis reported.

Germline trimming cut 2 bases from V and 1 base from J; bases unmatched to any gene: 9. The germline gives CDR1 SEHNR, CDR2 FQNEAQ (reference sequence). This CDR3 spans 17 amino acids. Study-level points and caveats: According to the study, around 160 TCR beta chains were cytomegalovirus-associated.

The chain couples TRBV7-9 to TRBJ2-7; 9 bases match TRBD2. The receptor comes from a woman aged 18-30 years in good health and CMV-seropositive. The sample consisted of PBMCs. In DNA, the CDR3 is TGTGCCAGCAGCTTACACTCACTAGCGGGCTTTTCCTACGAGCAGTACTTC. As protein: CASSLHSLAGFSYEQYF.